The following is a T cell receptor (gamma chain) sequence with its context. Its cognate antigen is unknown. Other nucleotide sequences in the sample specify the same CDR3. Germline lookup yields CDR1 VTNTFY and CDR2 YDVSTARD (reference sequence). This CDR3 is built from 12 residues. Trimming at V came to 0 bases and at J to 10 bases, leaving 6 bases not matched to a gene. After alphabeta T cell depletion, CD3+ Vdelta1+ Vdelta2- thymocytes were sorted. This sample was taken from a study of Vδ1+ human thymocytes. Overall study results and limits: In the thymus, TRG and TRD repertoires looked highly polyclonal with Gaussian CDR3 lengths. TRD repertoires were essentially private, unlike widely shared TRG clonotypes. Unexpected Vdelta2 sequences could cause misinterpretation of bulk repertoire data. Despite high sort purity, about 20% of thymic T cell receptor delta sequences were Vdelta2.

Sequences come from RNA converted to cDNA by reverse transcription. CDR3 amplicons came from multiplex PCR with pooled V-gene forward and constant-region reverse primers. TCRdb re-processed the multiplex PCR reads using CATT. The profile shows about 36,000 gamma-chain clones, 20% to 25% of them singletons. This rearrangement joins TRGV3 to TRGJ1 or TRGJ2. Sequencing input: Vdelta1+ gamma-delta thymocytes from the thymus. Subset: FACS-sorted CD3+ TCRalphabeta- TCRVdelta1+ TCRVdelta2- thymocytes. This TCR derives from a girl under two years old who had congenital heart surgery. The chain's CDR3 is CATWDRPDKKLF. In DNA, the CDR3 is TGTGCCACCTGGGACAGGCCGGACAAGAAACTCTTT.